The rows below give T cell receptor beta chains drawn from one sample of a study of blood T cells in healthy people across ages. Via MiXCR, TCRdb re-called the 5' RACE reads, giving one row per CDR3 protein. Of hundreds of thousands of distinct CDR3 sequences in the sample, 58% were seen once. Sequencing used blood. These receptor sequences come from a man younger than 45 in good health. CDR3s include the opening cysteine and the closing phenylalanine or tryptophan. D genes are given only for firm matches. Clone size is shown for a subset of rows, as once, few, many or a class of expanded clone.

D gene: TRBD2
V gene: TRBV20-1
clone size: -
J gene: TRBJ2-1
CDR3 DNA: TGCAGTGCTAGAGATCCGCGCGGGGGGGACAATGAGCAGTTCTTC
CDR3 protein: CSARDPRGGDNEQFF

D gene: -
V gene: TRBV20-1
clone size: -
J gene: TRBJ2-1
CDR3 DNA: TGCAGTGCTAGAGAGAGAAAGAGTCCGGGTGAGCAGTTCTTC
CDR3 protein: CSARERKSPGEQFF

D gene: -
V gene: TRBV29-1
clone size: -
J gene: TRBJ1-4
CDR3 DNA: TGCAGCGTCCGTCGGGGGCCCGGGGATGAAAAACTGTTTTTT
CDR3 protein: CSVRRGPGDEKLFF

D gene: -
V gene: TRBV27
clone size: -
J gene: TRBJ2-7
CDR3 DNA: TGTGCCAGCAGTTTGGTCGAGGGGGGCGAGCAGTACTTC
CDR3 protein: CASSLVEGGEQYF

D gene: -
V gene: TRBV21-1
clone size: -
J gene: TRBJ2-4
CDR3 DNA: TGTGCCAGCAGCAAGGGCGGACTAGCCAAAAACATTCAGTACTTC
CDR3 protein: CASSKGGLAKNIQYF

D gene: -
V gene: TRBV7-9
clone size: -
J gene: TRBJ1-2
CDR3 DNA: TGTGCCAGCAGCTTACTAGGGACTCACTATGGCTACACCTTC
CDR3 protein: CASSLLGTHYGYTF

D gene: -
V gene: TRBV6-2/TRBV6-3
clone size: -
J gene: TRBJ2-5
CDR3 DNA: TGTGCCAGCAGCTACCCTAGTACCCCTCAAGAGACCCAGTACTTC
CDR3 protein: CASSYPSTPQETQYF

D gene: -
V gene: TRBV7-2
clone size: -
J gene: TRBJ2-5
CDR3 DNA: TGTGCCAGCAGCCCTCGAAACCGGGGGAGACAAGAGACCCAGTACTTC
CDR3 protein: CASSPRNRGRQETQYF

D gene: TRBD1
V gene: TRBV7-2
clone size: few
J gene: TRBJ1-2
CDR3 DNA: TGTGCCAGCAGCTTTAGTGGGACAGAATTCACAAACTATGGCTACACCTTC
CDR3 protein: CASSFSGTEFTNYGYTF

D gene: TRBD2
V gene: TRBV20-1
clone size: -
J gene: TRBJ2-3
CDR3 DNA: TGCAGTGCCGCGACTAGCGGGAGCAGCACAGATACGCAGTATTTT
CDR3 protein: CSAATSGSSTDTQYF

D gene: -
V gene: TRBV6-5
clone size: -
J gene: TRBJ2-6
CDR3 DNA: TGTGCCAGCAGTTACCGGACTTTTACTGGGGCCAACGTCCTGACTTTC
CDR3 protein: CASSYRTFTGANVLTF

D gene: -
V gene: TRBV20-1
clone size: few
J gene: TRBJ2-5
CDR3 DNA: TGCGGATCGGGGGGCGGGAAGAAAGAGACCCAGTACTTC
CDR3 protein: CGSGGGKKETQYF

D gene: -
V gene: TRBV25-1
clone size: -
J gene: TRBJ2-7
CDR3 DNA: TGTGCCAGCAGCTACAGGGAACTTCACGAGCAGTACTTC
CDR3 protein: CASSYRELHEQYF

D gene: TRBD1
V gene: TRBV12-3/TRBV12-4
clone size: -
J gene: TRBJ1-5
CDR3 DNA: TGTGCCAGCAGTCGCGGGACAGCCCTGATGCCCCAGCATTTT
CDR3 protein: CASSRGTALMPQHF

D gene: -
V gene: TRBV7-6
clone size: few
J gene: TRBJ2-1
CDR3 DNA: TGTGCCAGCAGCTTGGTATTAGCGAGCTTCAATGAGCAGTTCTTC
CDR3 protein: CASSLVLASFNEQFF

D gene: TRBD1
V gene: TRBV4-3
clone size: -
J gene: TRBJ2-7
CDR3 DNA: TGCGCCAGCAGCCTTAGGACAGGGGTATACGAGCAGTACTTC
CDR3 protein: CASSLRTGVYEQYF

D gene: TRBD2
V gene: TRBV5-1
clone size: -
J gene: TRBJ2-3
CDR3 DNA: TGCGCCAGCAGCTTGGGGGAGGGAGGAGATACGCAGTATTTT
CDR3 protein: CASSLGEGGDTQYF

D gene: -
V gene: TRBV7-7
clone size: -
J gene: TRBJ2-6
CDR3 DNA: TGTGCTAGCGCGGACCTCTCTGGGGCCAACGTCCTGACTTTC
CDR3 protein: CASADLSGANVLTF

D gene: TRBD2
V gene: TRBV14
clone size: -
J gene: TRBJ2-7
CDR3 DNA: TGTGCCGGCAGCCCGGGACTAGCGGTCTACGAGCAGTACTTC
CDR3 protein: CAGSPGLAVYEQYF

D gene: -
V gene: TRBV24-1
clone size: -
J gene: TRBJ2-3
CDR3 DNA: TGTGCCACCCTACCTAGTCTGTTAGATACGCAGTATTTT
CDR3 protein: CATLPSLLDTQYF

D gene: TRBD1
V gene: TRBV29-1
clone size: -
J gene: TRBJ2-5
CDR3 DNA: TGCAGCGTTGAGACAGGGGGCGGGGAGACCCAGTACTTC
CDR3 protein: CSVETGGGETQYF

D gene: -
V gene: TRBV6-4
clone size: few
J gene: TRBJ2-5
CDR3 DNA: TGTGCCAGCAGCTCCCGACAGGCCATCCAAGAGACCCAGTACTTC
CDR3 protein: CASSSRQAIQETQYF

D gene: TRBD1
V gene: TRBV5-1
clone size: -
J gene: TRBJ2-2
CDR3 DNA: TGCGCCAGCAGCTTGGCCGAAACAGGGGGCACCGGGGAGCTGTTTTTT
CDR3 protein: CASSLAETGGTGELFF

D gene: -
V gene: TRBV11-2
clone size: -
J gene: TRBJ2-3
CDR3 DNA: TGTGCCAGCAGTCGCCAGGGATATACGCAGTATTTT
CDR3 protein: CASSRQGYTQYF

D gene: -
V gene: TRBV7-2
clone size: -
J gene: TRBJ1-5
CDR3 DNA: TGTGCCAGCAGCTTGGAACAGGGCCCCAATCAGCCCCAGCATTTT
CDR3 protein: CASSLEQGPNQPQHF

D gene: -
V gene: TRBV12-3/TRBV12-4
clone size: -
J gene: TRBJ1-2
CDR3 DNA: TGTGCCAGCAGTTTCGGGTCGGCCTTATCTAACTATGGCTACACCTTC
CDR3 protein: CASSFGSALSNYGYTF

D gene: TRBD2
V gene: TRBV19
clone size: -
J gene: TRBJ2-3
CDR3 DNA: TGTGCCAGTACCCTTAGCGGGACGAACACGGATACGCAGTATTTT
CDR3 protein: CASTLSGTNTDTQYF

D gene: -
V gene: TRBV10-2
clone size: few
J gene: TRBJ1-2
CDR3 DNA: TGCGCCAGCATGAAAGACACCTATGGCTACACCTTC
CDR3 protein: CASMKDTYGYTF

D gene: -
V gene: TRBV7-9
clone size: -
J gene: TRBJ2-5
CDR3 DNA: TGTGCCAGCAGCCCTCCGGGTTCGACCCAGTACTTC
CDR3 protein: CASSPPGSTQYF

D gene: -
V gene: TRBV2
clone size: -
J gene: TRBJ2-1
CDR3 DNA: TGTGCCAGCAGTGAAGTCAACGGTAATGAGCAGTTCTTC
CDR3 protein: CASSEVNGNEQFF

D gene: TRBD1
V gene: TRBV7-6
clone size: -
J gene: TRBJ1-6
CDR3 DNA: TGTGCCAGCAGCTTAGGCACAGGGGATTCACCCCTCCACTTT
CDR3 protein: CASSLGTGDSPLHF

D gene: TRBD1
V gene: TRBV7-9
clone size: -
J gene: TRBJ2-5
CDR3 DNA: TGTGCCAGCAGCTTATTCCGAGGGGGCGACAGTATCCAAGAGACCCAGTACTTC
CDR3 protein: CASSLFRGGDSIQETQYF

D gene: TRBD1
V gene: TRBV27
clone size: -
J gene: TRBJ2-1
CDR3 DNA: TGTGCCTGGATGGGAAGCCGGGACAGGCTATACAATGAGCAGTTCTTC
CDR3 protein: CAWMGSRDRLYNEQFF

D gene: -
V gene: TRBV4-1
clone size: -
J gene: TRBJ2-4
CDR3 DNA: TGCGCCAGCAGCCCACCAGGGTTGGAGCAGTACTTC
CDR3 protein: CASSPPGLEQYF

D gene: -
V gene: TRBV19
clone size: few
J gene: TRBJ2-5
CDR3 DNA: TGTGCCAGTAGTATAGATCTGGAAGAGACCCAGTACTTC
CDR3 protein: CASSIDLEETQYF

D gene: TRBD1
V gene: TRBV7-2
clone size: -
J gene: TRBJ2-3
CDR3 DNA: TGTGCCAGCAGCTTAGCGGGACAGGGGGCGAAAGGGACGCAGTATTTT
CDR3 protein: CASSLAGQGAKGTQYF

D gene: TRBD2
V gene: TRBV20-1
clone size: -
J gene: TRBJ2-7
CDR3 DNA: TGCAGTGCTAAGCATGTAGCGGGAGGGTACGAGCAGTACTTC
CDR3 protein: CSAKHVAGGYEQYF

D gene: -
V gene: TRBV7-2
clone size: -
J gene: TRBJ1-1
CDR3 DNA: TGTGCCAGCAGCTTTAGCCGGTCTAATCTTCCTTCGGGAGCTTTCTTT
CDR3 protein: CASSFSRSNLPSGAFF

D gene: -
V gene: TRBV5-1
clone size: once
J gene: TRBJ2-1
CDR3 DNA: TGCGCCAGCAGCCGTGGGTACTTTGCACAGTTCTTC
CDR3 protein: CASSRGYFAQFF

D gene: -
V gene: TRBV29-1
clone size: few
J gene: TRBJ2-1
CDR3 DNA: TGCAGCGTCCCTAGCGTCGACTCCTACAATGAGCAGTTCTTC
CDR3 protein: CSVPSVDSYNEQFF

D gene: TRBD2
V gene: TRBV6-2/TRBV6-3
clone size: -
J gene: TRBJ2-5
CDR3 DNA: TGTGCCAGCACCTTCGGGACTAGCGGGAGCCCCTTCCGGCAGTACTTC
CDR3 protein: CASTFGTSGSPFRQYF

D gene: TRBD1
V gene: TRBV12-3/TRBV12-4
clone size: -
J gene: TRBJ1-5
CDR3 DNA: TGTGCCAGCATGGGACAGATTAGCAATCAGCCCCAGCATTTT
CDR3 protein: CASMGQISNQPQHF

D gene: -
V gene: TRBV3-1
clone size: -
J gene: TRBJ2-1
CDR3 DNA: TGTGCCAGCAGCCAAGACGGATTCGATTGGGCCAGGGATGAGCAGTTCTTC
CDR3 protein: CASSQDGFDWARDEQFF

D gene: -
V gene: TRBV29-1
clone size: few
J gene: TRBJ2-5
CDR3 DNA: TGCAGCGTTCGGGTTTCCGGGGGTGGAGAGACCCAGTACTTC
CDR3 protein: CSVRVSGGGETQYF

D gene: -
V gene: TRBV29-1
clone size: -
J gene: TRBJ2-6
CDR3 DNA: TGCAGCGTTGACGGTCCCTCTGGGGCCAACGTCCTGACTTTC
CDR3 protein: CSVDGPSGANVLTF